This entry lists 4 T cell receptor beta chains sequenced from one sample in a study of shared clonotypes between healthy human individuals. Measured with immunoSEQ multiplex PCR; TCRdb has only the in-frame clones, and not every one. The table records roughly 1,100,000 clones, about 75% of them present only once. The sequenced sample consisted of memory CD4+ T cells sorted from blood. Subset noted: CD45RA-negative fraction. The receptor source for this set is a man younger than 35 in good health.

V gene TRBV5-1 combines with J gene TRBJ1-2; no definite D call. Per germline, CDR1 SGHRS and CDR2 YFSETQ. The CDR3 spans 15 residues. V lost 1 base and J 8 bases, leaving 18 bases between the germline ends. The DNA for the CDR3 is TGCGCCAGCAGCTTGATAGCCGGGCCTGCTGTGGGCTACACCTTC. Its translation: CASSLIAGPAVGYTF.

The CDR3 DNA reads TGCGCCAGCAGCTTGGCAATGGACAACTATGGCTACACCTTC. Encoded protein: CASSLAMDNYGYTF. The rearrangement links TRBV5-1 to TRBJ1-2; D gene unclear. Between the trimmed V and J ends, which lost 0 bases and 2 bases, there was a span of 8 bases. Germline-derived CDR1 and CDR2 are SGHRS and YFSETQ. The CDR3 extends over 14 amino acids.

This clone came up once. This chain joins TRBV7-2 and TRBJ2-3; no firm D call. Germline V gene sequence: CDR1 SGHTA, CDR2 FQGNSA. The V and J ends lost 2 bases and 2 bases respectively, with 11 bases between them. The CDR3 extends over 15 amino acids. CDR3 sequence: CASSLIAQPTDTQYF. The DNA of the CDR3 is TGTGCCAGCAGCTTAATTGCACAGCCCACAGATACGCAGTATTTT. The full variable domain, completed using reference TRBV7-2 and TRBJ2-3, is GAGVSQSPSNKVTEKGKDVELRCDPISGHTALYWYRQSLGQGLEFLIYFQGNSAPDKSGLPSDRFSAERTGGSVSTLTIQRTQQEDSAVYLCASSLIAQPTDTQYFGPGTRLTVL.

The genes are TRBV30 and TRBJ2-4; no clear D gene. Between the trimmed V and J ends, which lost 5 bases and 4 bases, there was a span of 15 bases. The CDR3 runs to 14 residues. Per the germline V gene, CDR1 is GTSNPN and CDR2 is SVGIG (reference sequence). In DNA, the CDR3 is TGTGCCTGGGGCTCGGCGGCGGTGAAAAACATTCAGTACTTC. This encodes CAWGSAAVKNIQYF.